These 6 T cell receptor beta chains originate from one sample sequenced in a study of T cells in Graves' hyperthyroidism and ophthalmopathy (dated by TCRdb to the late 2010s). Libraries were made using multiplex PCR. The listed sequencing device is Illumina HiSeq 2000. The TCR beta CDR3 regions were amplified from RNA transcripts. The TCR CDR3 was subjected to a first round of RT-PCR using the HTBI primer set and the Qiagen OneStep RT-PCR kit. TCRdb itself trimmed the public reads at Q25 with fastp, ran MiXCR and retained productive beta chains. CDR3 protein duplicates are merged, each entry listing the most common genes and DNA. This sample gives under 700,000 distinct CDR3 sequences in total; roughly 17% of them show up just once. The top ten hold 18% of the sample. Sequencing was done on a sample of blood. The receptors here all came from a woman under 30 with Graves' hyperthyroidism.

The table lists this clonotype with many counts. This sequence joins TRBV11-1 and TRBJ2-5; no reliable D call. The V end lost 3 bases, the J end lost 1 base, and 9 bases lay between the germline ends. Germline CDR1 and CDR2: SGHAT and FQDESV (reference sequence). The CDR3 covers 14 residues. CDR3 DNA sequence: TGTGCCAGCAGCTTTGGTTTGGTCCAAGAGACCCAGTACTTC. Protein sequence: CASSFGLVQETQYF. Looking up the rest from reference TRBV11-1 and TRBJ2-5 gives the full variable domain: EAEVAQSPRYKITEKSQAVAFWCDPISGHATLYWYRQILGQGPELLVQFQDESVVDDSQLPKDRFSAERLKGVDSTLKIQPAELGDSAMYLCASSFGLVQETQYFGPGTRLLVL.

This clonotype occurred many times. The chain employs TRBV13 and TRBJ2-7; TRBD2 matches 14 bases. Germline V CDR1 and CDR2: PRHDT, FYEKMQ (reference sequence). There are 18 residues in the CDR3. Trimming cost V 5 bases and J 7 bases; bases outside gene matches: 16. DNA of the CDR3: TGTGCCAGCAGCCCAAGAAGACTAGCGGGAGGGGGGGGTGGAGAGCAGTACTTC. Its translation is CASSPRRLAGGGGGEQYF.

The rearrangement joins TRBV2 to TRBJ2-2; tentative D call: TRBD1 (5 bases). V lost 5 bases and J 1 base, leaving 14 bases between the germline ends. Germline CDR1 reads SNHLY; CDR2 reads FYNNEI. The CDR3 runs to 16 residues. The DNA of the CDR3 is TGTGCCAGCAGTCCCAGAATAAGGGGGAACACCGGGGAGCTGTTTTTT. Protein product: CASSPRIRGNTGELFF. Combining the CDR3 with reference TRBV2 and TRBJ2-2 gives the whole variable domain EPEVTQTPSHQVTQMGQEVILRCVPISNHLYFYWYRQILGQKVEFLVSFYNNEISEKSEIFDDQFSVERPDGSNFTLKIRSTKLEDSAMYFCASSPRIRGNTGELFFGEGSRLTVL.

The V and J genes are TRBV24-1 and TRBJ2-7; TRBD2 aligns across 14 bases. Unmatched junction bases numbered 6, after V lost 7 bases and J lost 8 bases. The CDR3 extends over 14 amino acids. Germline V gives CDR1 KGHDR, CDR2 SFDVKD. The CDR3 DNA sequence: TGTGCCACCAGCGGGACTAGCGGGAGCTCCCAGCAGTACTTC. Translated: CATSGTSGSSQQYF.

This clonotype showed up just a few times. CDR3 nucleotides: TGTGCCAGCAGCTTGGGGACTAGCGAAAGGATTTCCTACGAGCAGTACTTC. This gives the protein CASSLGTSERISYEQYF. The V call is TRBV7-2, the J call TRBJ2-7; 10 positions match TRBD2. The CDR3 loop spans 17 amino acids. The trim removed 3 bases at V and 1 base at J, leaving 9 bases unmatched. The V gene's germline CDR1 is SGHTA and CDR2 FQGNSA.

This clonotype showed up just a few times. CDR3 coding DNA: TGTGCCAGCAGTCCTTTAGCGGGGTCAGATACGCAGTATTTT. Translating it yields CASSPLAGSDTQYF. This sequence joins TRBV27 and TRBJ2-3; TRBD2 matches 8 bases. Germline-derived CDR1 and CDR2 are MNHEY and SMNVEV (reference sequence). V shed 5 bases, J shed 4 bases, and the junction held 5 bases outside the gene matches. CDR3 size: 14 residues.